A single sample is the source of the 14 T cell receptor beta chains below, sequenced in a study of cytomegalovirus exposure and HLA in healthy donors. A multiplex PCR was run with 60 Vbeta primers and 13 Jbeta primers. The method was immunoSEQ multiplex PCR; TCRdb's version includes in-frame clones alone and lacks a portion of them. The data contain 100,000 to 150,000 clones, around four fifths of them singletons. Sequencing used PBMCs. The receptors shown here come from a middle-aged woman in good health and CMV-seropositive.

This clone has ten or more counts. The chain employs TRBV19 and TRBJ1-3, with 7 positions matching TRBD1. Germline V gene data show CDR1 as LNHDA and CDR2 as SQIVND (reference sequence). J lost 2 bases, V lost 5 bases, and 3 bases had no gene match. The CDR3 consists of 14 residues. This CDR3 is CASSPTGPGNTIYF. The CDR3 nucleotides read TGTGCCAGTAGTCCGACAGGGCCTGGAAACACCATATATTTT.

The chain joins TRBV25-1 to TRBJ2-2; D might be TRBD1 (5 bases). Trimming took off 0 bases at V and 1 base at J, with 12 bases between the two ends. The CDR3 runs to 17 residues. Looked up from germline, CDR1 is MGHDK and CDR2 is SYGVNS. DNA of the CDR3: TGTGCCAGCAGTGAATATCAGGGTTCGGGGAACACCGGGGAGCTGTTTTTT. This sequence encodes CASSEYQGSGNTGELFF.

The chain links TRBV7-9 to TRBJ1-2; weak D call: TRBD1 (5 bases). V dropped 4 bases and J dropped 2 bases, with 20 bases sitting between them. The germline CDR1 and CDR2 sequences are SEHNR and FQNEAQ (reference sequence). This CDR3 has 17 residues. CDR3 loop: CASSSTTAGLMNYGYTF. The CDR3 bases are TGTGCCAGCAGCTCGACGACGGCGGGACTGATGAACTATGGCTACACCTTC.

The chain links TRBV6-4 to TRBJ2-3; TRBD1 agrees at 7 bases. Germline CDR1 is MRHNA and CDR2 is SNTAGT. The CDR3 length is 13 residues. V lost 6 bases and J lost 1; bases outside the gene matches: 1. CDR3 nucleotide sequence: TGTGCCAGCAGGGGGACAGGCACAGATACGCAGTATTTT. Residues: CASRGTGTDTQYF.

The rearrangement uses TRBV11-3 and TRBJ2-1; the match to TRBD2 covers 10 bases. Germline V gene sequence: CDR1 SGHNT, CDR2 YENEEA. The CDR3 is made up of 15 amino acids. Trimming at V came to 5 bases and at J to 8 bases, leaving 9 bases not matched to a gene. For the CDR3, the DNA is TGTGCCAGCAGCGTCTGGACTAGCGGAACAGATGAGCAGTTCTTC. This translates into CASSVWTSGTDEQFF.

Remarks on this clone: Other nucleotide sequences from this sample produce the same CDR3. The genes are TRBV7-8 and TRBJ2-2; 10 nucleotides line up with TRBD1. V trimming: 5 bases; J trimming: 5 bases; junction bases outside the gene matches: 8. Germline V gene sequence: CDR1 SGHVS, CDR2 FQNEAQ. CDR3 length: 16 residues. CDR3 sequence: CASSTRDRGSTGELFF. In DNA form, the CDR3 reads TGTGCCAGCAGCACCCGGGACAGGGGATCTACCGGGGAGCTGTTTTTT.

The rearrangement links TRBV6-1 to TRBJ1-2; 8 nucleotides agree with TRBD1. The CDR3 consists of 16 residues. Looked up from germline, CDR1 is MNHNS and CDR2 is SASEGT. The V gene end was trimmed by 4 bases and the J gene end by 3 bases; junction bases not matched to a gene: 10. CDR3 sequence: CASSGAAGGIDYGYTF. The CDR3 bases are TGTGCCAGCAGTGGCGCCGCAGGGGGCATCGACTATGGCTACACCTTC.

The chain combines TRBV9 with TRBJ2-7; the D gene is possibly TRBD2 (6 bases). Germline CDR1 reads SGDLS; CDR2 reads YYNGEE. This CDR3 region has 15 residues. V lost 0 bases to trimming and J lost 0 bases, with 10 bases between them. CDR3 residues: CASSVEVSGSYEQYF. The CDR3 nucleotides read TGTGCCAGCAGCGTAGAGGTTAGCGGCTCCTACGAGCAGTACTTC. The variable domain in full, completed from reference TRBV9 and TRBJ2-7, reads DSGVTQTPKHLITATGQRVTLRCSPRSGDLSVYWYQQSLDQGLQFLIQYYNGEERAKGNILERFSAQQFPDLHSELNLSSLELGDSALYFCASSVEVSGSYEQYFGPGTRLTVT.

A remark on this clone: Other DNA sequences in the sample encode the same CDR3. The V and J genes are TRBV10-1 and TRBJ2-3; D possibly corresponds to TRBD2 (5 bases). The length of the CDR3 is 15 residues. V lost 0 bases and J 0 bases, leaving 7 bases between the germline ends. Germline V CDR1 and CDR2: WNHNN, SYGVQD (reference sequence). This chain's CDR3 is CASSESAGSTDTQYF. DNA of the CDR3: TGCGCCAGCAGTGAGTCTGCGGGCAGCACAGATACGCAGTATTTT.

The chain couples TRBV7-8 to TRBJ2-2, with D maybe TRBD1 (6 bases). The germline gives CDR1 SGHVS, CDR2 FQNEAQ. The CDR3 loop spans 17 amino acids. Trimming removed 6 bases at V and 0 bases at J, with 17 bases between. The CDR3 region is CASRARGWETNTGELFF. The CDR3 DNA is TGTGCCAGCAGGGCTAGGGGGTGGGAGACGAACACCGGGGAGCTGTTTTTT.

The chain joins TRBV28 to TRBJ2-1; TRBD2 matches at 10 bases. This CDR3 has 15 residues. Germline V gene sequence: CDR1 MDHEN, CDR2 SYDVKM. Trimming at V came to 3 bases and at J to 4 bases, leaving 3 bases not matched to a gene. The CDR3 DNA sequence: TGTGCCAGCAGTTTTATGACTAGCGGGTACAATGAGCAGTTCTTC. Its translation is CASSFMTSGYNEQFF.

The CDR3 DNA is TGTGCCACCCTTCGAAGCCGCTCTGGAAACACCATATATTTT. Translated: CATLRSRSGNTIYF. The chain recombines TRBV30 with TRBJ1-3, with D unresolved. Trimming stripped 8 bases from V and 0 bases from J, with 14 bases between. This CDR3 has 14 amino acids. Germline-derived CDR1 and CDR2 are GTSNPN and SVGIG (reference sequence).

The chain combines TRBV9 with TRBJ2-7, with 7 bases matching TRBD1. Unmatched junction bases numbered 0, after V lost 3 bases and J lost 3 bases. Germline V gene lookup returns CDR1 SGDLS and CDR2 YYNGEE. The CDR3 has 12 residues. The DNA for the CDR3 is TGTGCCAGCAGCGGGGACAGCTACGAGCAGTACTTC. It specifies CASSGDSYEQYF.

The J gene is TRBJ1-1, the V gene TRBV7-6; D remains unclear. V shed 5 bases and J shed 6 bases, with 10 bases lying between them. There are 12 residues in the CDR3. Germline CDR1 and CDR2: SGHVS and FNYEAQ. CDR3 sequence: CASSPLGAEAFF. The DNA for the CDR3 is TGTGCCAGCAGCCCCCTCGGGGCTGAAGCTTTCTTT.